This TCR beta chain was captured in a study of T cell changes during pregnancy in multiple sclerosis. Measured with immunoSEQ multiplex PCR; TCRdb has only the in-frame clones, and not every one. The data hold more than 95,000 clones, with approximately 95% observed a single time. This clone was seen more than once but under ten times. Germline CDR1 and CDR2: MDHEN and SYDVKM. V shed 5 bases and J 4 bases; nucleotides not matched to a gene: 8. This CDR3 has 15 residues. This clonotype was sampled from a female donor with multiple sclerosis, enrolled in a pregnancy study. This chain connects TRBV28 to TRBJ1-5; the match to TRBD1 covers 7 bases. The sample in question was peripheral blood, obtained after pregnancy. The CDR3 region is CASSRQTGQNQPQHF. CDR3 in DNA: TGTGCCAGCAGTCGGCAGACAGGGCAGAATCAGCCCCAGCATTTT.